The entry below gives a single T cell receptor beta chain sequence along with its context. What this receptor recognizes is not known. Nothing much larger sits one base from this clone, and base qualities are not available. The sample belongs to a study of cytomegalovirus exposure and HLA in healthy donors (dated by TCRdb to the late 2010s). As for the study more broadly: An earlier analysis of roughly 500 of the donors reported roughly 300 Gb of sequence data and 117 million unique TCR beta sequences from roughly 200 million T cells. Every discovery cohort repertoire had been produced on one sequencing platform. Rather than using new phenotypic data, the later analysis identified candidate immune exposures from TCR beta sequences and from how often those sequences occurred across donors. Of the roughly 400 genotyped donors, 75% to 85% were placed in the genetic ancestry cluster associated with self-reported Caucasian donors. To predict cytomegalovirus infection status, the study combined high-throughput TCR immunosequencing, statistical association of individual TCRs with disease status, and machine learning. Using immunosequencing, the study profiled T cell repertoires from around 670 subjects and related those repertoires to cytomegalovirus serostatus. HLA typing covered class I and class II loci at four-digit resolution. Across approximately 400 genotyped donors of the cohort, an average of approximately 240,000 unique TCR beta nucleotide sequences per donor were sequenced, and 15% to 20% of those sequences were non-productive. In a later genetic analysis, genome-wide SNP genotypes for about three fifths of the roughly 670 donors were used, and that subset was treated as a discovery cohort. Donor age, sex, ethnicity and CMV serostatus were compiled together with the repertoire data. About five DR-DQ haplotypes were treated as single units for association and clustering because of strong linkage in the cohort. The study was designed to test whether signatures of past pathogen exposure could be identified by cataloging public T cell receptors. The number of typed donors differed by locus: roughly 629-640 for A, B, C, DRB1 and DQB1; 500 to 550 for DQA1; approximately 610 for DPA1; and about 470 for DPB1. To decide whether each TCR beta V gene segment behaved as functional or pseudogenic, an earlier analysis of approximately 620 of the donors relied on high-throughput TCR beta sequencing. In addition to the first cohort of approximately 650 subjects, a separate validation cohort of 120 different subjects was used. An early release that covered around 590 HLA-typed donors contained approximately 300 gigabases of sequencing data and 70 million to 100 million unique TCR sequences. To study patterns of TCR occurrence, a later analysis re-analyzed previously published TCR beta repertoires from 700 or so donors and added high-resolution HLA genotyping. Broad study findings and their caveats: Because the 87-base-pair reads could not distinguish some IMGT-functional V segments, including TRBV6-2 and TRBV6-3, those segments were excluded. When HLA alleles, especially DR and DQ, strongly co-occurred, TCR associations were difficult to assign to individual alleles. A total of 150 to 200 TCR beta chains were listed by the study as associated with cytomegalovirus. Because HLA typing was missing for some donors at each locus, association tests included only the typed subset. A later analysis associated about 17,000 TCR beta sequences with specific HLA alleles at a false discovery rate of 0.05. In a later analysis, the rate of TCR association differed among HLA loci, with DRB1 alleles having the most associated TCRs and HLA-C alleles having the fewest. The earlier analysis of some 560 of the donors excluded seventeen rarely observed V segments, including chromosome 9 orphons, because counts were too low. A further reported finding was that TCR beta sequences accurately predicted the HLA-A and HLA-B alleles for most subjects in the first cohort. For the cohort, immune exposure information was limited to CMV serostatus. Cytomegalovirus status was reported to be diagnosed by the classifier with high specificity and sensitivity in both the original and validation cohorts. A group of highly shared sequence variants was considered likely to be a technical artifact of the sequencing pipeline. This cohort had only TCR beta chains sequenced, and the lack of alpha or paired-chain data limited which features could be detected. Broadly in line with IMGT annotations, most TCR beta V segments showed up in productive rearrangements about 87% or about 30% of the time in an earlier analysis of around 550 of the donors. Three of the identified cytomegalovirus-associated TCR beta chains were confirmed in vitro to be specific for cytomegalovirus antigens. A later analysis reported that several top co-occurrence clusters appeared linked to parvovirus B19, influenza, CMV and Epstein-Barr virus. The presence/absence analyses assumed that sequencing depth was roughly uniform across donors, and that assumption may not be true. While some public TCRs were present in many individuals, most TCR sequences turned up only very rarely across donors. In a later genetic analysis, fewer N-insertions in productive TCRs were reported among donors in an Asian-associated ancestry cluster than the roughly 700-donor mean. A later analysis found that most CMV-associated TCR beta chains appeared HLA-restricted, with HLA associations seemingly driven largely by CMV exposure. V-gene and J-gene trimming of TCR beta chains was associated with a missense DCLRE1C variant in a later genetic analysis, and the association was replicated in an independent cohort. Linkage disequilibrium might explain the correlated functional status among segregating V segments, but an unknown experimental factor could not be ruled out. Compared with equally common non-associated chains, HLA-associated TCR beta chains in a later analysis were more clonally expanded and had lower generation probabilities. According to the authors, the approach could potentially be generalized to other disease states and immunological phenotypes.

In total, about 650 healthy bone marrow donors made up the cohort. At the time of sampling, all cohort members were nominally healthy, though unrecorded immune exposures were likely present. The donor was CMV seronegative and was included in the group of a few hundred seronegative cohort members. A peripheral blood sample was collected from each donor, and TCR beta sequencing was performed on peripheral blood mononuclear cells. Genomic DNA extraction from the blood cell samples was performed with the Qiagen DNeasy Blood Extraction Kit. The library was generated by the immunoSEQ multiplex PCR assay. The multiplex PCR relied on a mix of 60 forward primers for TCR Vbeta segments and 13 reverse primers for TCR Jbeta segments. The CDR3 region of rearranged TCR beta genes was amplified from genomic DNA with a multiplex PCR assay. The Illumina HiSeq System was used to sequence the amplified TCR beta libraries as 87-base-pair reads. Per the source publication's procedure: In a later analysis, 70 million to 95 million unique TCR beta chains were counted across the roughly 670 repertoires, and roughly 11 million of these chains were shared by at least two donors. To remove PCR and sequencing errors, raw reads were error-corrected and collapsed into unique sequences using a nearest-neighbor algorithm that merged closely related sequences. V, D and J gene segments were assigned by aligning CDR3 sequences to IMGT reference sequences. For a sequence to be retained, at least a six-nucleotide match to both a V gene segment and a J gene segment was required. A rearrangement counted as productive if the CDR3 had no stop codons and remained in frame with V and J, and every other rearrangement counted as non-productive. Following IMGT convention, CDR3 was defined as the stretch from the second conserved V-encoded cysteine to the conserved J-encoded phenylalanine. The earlier analysis of approximately 590 of the donors excluded any sequence lacking an unambiguous match to a single V gene segment. In an earlier analysis of some 590 of the donors, a V segment was called functional when productive rearrangements were above 56.7%, and segregating when the standard deviation between donors exceeded 5%. A statistical classification framework was built to diagnose cytomegalovirus status from the catalog of TCR beta chain sequences. A later analysis assigned V and J genes by comparing TCR nucleotide sequences with IMGT/GENE-DB human TR gene sequences. A later analysis assigned CDR3 sequences and most-parsimonious VDJ recombination scenarios with the TCRdist pipeline. A later analysis defined each TCR beta chain by its CDR3 amino acid sequence plus V-gene family, and excluded reads lacking a unique V-gene family. A later analysis removed 592 highly shared, low-generation-probability nucleotide sequences to deal with suspected cross-contamination and a sequencing artifact. In a later analysis, a clonal expansion index for each public chain was calculated from normalized within-repertoire ranks of inferred template counts. In a later analysis, generation probabilities were computed with a VDJ recombination model fitted to out-of-frame rearrangements, and the resulting probabilities were checked against IGoR. Hypergeometric tests were used in a later analysis to score TCR-TCR, TCR-HLA and TCR-CMV co-occurrence, with a repertoire-size bias correction applied to the TCR pairs. In a later analysis, false discovery rates were estimated by permuting HLA or CMV assignments 20 times. In a later analysis, co-occurring TCRs were grouped with DBSCAN, and TCRdist sequence similarity was added when clustering was performed within HLA-allele-positive subsets. Repertoires with fewer than 30,000 or more than 120,000 public chains, plus five repertoires with anomalous nucleotide sharing, were excluded from co-occurrence clustering. Held by TCRdb, this immuneACCESS table contains in-frame sequences only and omits some clones. Under half of the omission traces to an unresolved V gene where checked; the cause of the rest is unknown. V and J calls and clone size are those listed in that table; D and trimming were worked out from the DNA. The sample yields some 150,000 clones; approximately 69% were counted once. The ten largest clones represent approximately 2.1% of the sample.

From cysteine to phenylalanine, the CDR3 is 16 amino acids long. The DNA shown is the 48-base CDR3, in frame from base 1. CDR1 and CDR2 are drawn from the germline V gene: SGHTS, YDEGEE. V gives up 1 base and J gives up 6 bases, and the segment between their germline ends measures 19 bases. The sequencing input was PBMCs. The sequence derives from a man younger than 45 in good health and CMV-seronegative. The V and J segments used are TRBV5-8 and TRBJ1-2; TRBD1 is a weak D gene call, 5 bases matching. The CDR3 here reads CASSLTWGGVGDGYTF. The sequenced DNA: TGTGCCAGCAGCTTGACTTGGGGGGGGGTAGGCGATGGCTACACCTTC.